These 28 T cell receptor beta chains originate from one sample sequenced in a study of blood T cell repertoires in COVID-19. Only in-frame clones appear in the TCRdb table, and some are missing; sequencing was by immunoSEQ multiplex PCR. The sample has about 180,000 clones; 89% are singletons. Material: peripheral blood. Every receptor here comes from a man younger than 35 who had recovered from COVID-19.

The rearrangement links TRBV13 to TRBJ2-3, with 12 bases fitting TRBD2. The CDR3 runs to 17 residues. J was trimmed by 4 bases and V by 4 bases; bases with no gene match: 9. The germline V gene has CDR1 PRHDT and CDR2 FYEKMQ (reference sequence). CDR3 sequence: CASSSPRLAGDPDTQYF. CDR3 DNA: TGTGCCAGCAGCTCTCCCCGACTAGCGGGAGACCCAGATACGCAGTATTTT.

This clone has just a few counts. The chain is built from TRBV4-3 and TRBJ2-2; D ambiguous. This CDR3 is 16 amino acids long. V gave up 0 bases and J gave up 0 bases, with 8 bases separating them. The germline gives CDR1 LGHNA, CDR2 YSLEER. This CDR3 is CASSQEPGSNTGELFF. DNA of the CDR3: TGCGCCAGCAGCCAAGAGCCAGGCTCGAACACCGGGGAGCTGTTTTTT.

The chain carries TRBV20-1 and TRBJ2-7; D call uncertain. Trimming pared 4 bases from V and 4 bases from J, leaving 8 bases between. Germline V gives CDR1 DFQATT, CDR2 SNEGSKA (reference sequence). This CDR3 comprises 11 residues. The CDR3 DNA reads TGCAGTGCTAACCTATATTACGAGCAGTACTTC. As protein: CSANLYYEQYF.

The chain carries TRBV19 and TRBJ2-7, with a weak D call TRBD2 (5 bases). The V and J ends lost 0 bases and 0 bases respectively, with 6 bases between them. This CDR3 is built from 14 residues. CDR1 and CDR2 from the germline V gene are LNHDA and SQIVND (reference sequence). CDR3 DNA: TGTGCCAGTAGTATAGAGGGGAGCTCCTACGAGCAGTACTTC. Translation gives CASSIEGSSYEQYF.

J is TRBJ1-6 and V is TRBV9; D might be TRBD1 (6 bases). Germline lookup yields CDR1 SGDLS and CDR2 YYNGEE. V lost 4 bases to trimming and J lost 13 bases, with 21 bases between them. The CDR3 has 15 residues. CDR3 DNA sequence: TGTGCCAGCAGCCCCCAACTCCCGGGCCAGGGGCCCCTCCACTTT. This gives the protein CASSPQLPGQGPLHF.

The chain combines TRBV7-9 with TRBJ1-6, with D perhaps matching TRBD1 (5 bases). The CDR3 is made up of 13 amino acids. Germline V CDR1 and CDR2: SEHNR, FQNEAQ (reference sequence). V lost 1 base, J lost 9 bases, and 7 bases lay in between. The CDR3 bases are TGTGCCAGCAGCTTAGGGCAGGGTTCACCCCTCCACTTT. Protein: CASSLGQGSPLHF. Supplemented by reference TRBV7-9 and TRBJ1-6, the full variable domain reads DTGVSQNPRHKITKRGQNVTFRCDPISEHNRLYWYRQTLGQGPEFLTYFQNEAQLEKSRLLSDRFSAERPKGSFSTLEIQRTEQGDSAMYLCASSLGQGSPLHFGNGTRLTVT.

The table lists this clone with a few counts. V usage is TRBV7-2 and J usage is TRBJ2-7; TRBD2 aligns across 7 bases. The ends lost 10 bases at V and 0 bases at J; junction bases unmatched: 9. This CDR3 is 14 amino acids long. The germline V gene encodes CDR1 SGHTA and CDR2 FQGNSA. Here the CDR3 DNA reads TGTGCCACCAAACCGGGACTAAGCTCCTACGAGCAGTACTTC. Translation: CATKPGLSSYEQYF.

The chain links TRBV5-4 to TRBJ1-6; 9 bases align to TRBD1. Looked up from germline, CDR1 is SGHNT and CDR2 is YYREEE (reference sequence). J gave up 2 bases and V 0 bases, and 3 bases lay outside the gene matches. The CDR3 extends over 17 amino acids. CDR3 sequence: CASSLGGQGPYNSPLHF. The CDR3 DNA reads TGTGCCAGCAGCTTGGGGGGACAGGGACCCTATAATTCACCCCTCCACTTT. Full variable domain (rest looked up from reference TRBV5-4 and TRBJ1-6): ETGVTQSPTHLIKTRGQQVTLRCSSQSGHNTVSWYQQALGQGPQFIFQYYREEENGRGNFPPRFSGLQFPNYSSELNVNALELDDSALYLCASSLGGQGPYNSPLHFGNGTRLTVT.

The chain employs TRBV7-9 and TRBJ2-3; 10 nucleotides line up with TRBD2. J gave up 6 bases and V 0 bases, and 3 bases lay outside the gene matches. Germline CDR1 and CDR2: SEHNR and FQNEAQ (reference sequence). There are 15 residues in the CDR3. The CDR3: CASSLASGRGDTQYF. In DNA form, the CDR3 reads TGTGCCAGCAGCTTAGCAAGCGGGAGGGGTGATACGCAGTATTTT. Full variable domain (outside the CDR3, taken from reference TRBV7-9 and TRBJ2-3): DTGVSQNPRHKITKRGQNVTFRCDPISEHNRLYWYRQTLGQGPEFLTYFQNEAQLEKSRLLSDRFSAERPKGSFSTLEIQRTEQGDSAMYLCASSLASGRGDTQYFGPGTRLTVL.

The gene calls are TRBV7-2 and TRBJ2-1; 12 positions agree with TRBD2. V trimming: 0 bases; J trimming: 4 bases; junction bases outside the gene matches: 4. CDR3 size: 17 residues. CDR1 and CDR2 from the germline V gene are SGHTA and FQGNSA. The CDR3 loop is CASSLALGLAGYNEQFF. CDR3 in DNA: TGTGCCAGCAGCTTAGCCCTCGGACTAGCGGGGTACAATGAGCAGTTCTTC.

The V call is TRBV6-1, the J call TRBJ2-7, with D perhaps TRBD2 (6 bases). Germline CDR1 MNHNS, CDR2 SASEGT. The CDR3 spans 15 residues. The ends were cut back, 1 base at V and 0 bases at J, with 10 bases in the middle. In nucleotides, the CDR3 is TGTGCCAGCAGTGAAGGGAGGGGCATCTCCTACGAGCAGTACTTC. It codes for CASSEGRGISYEQYF.

V and J are TRBV28 and TRBJ2-1; no firm D call. Trimming took off 5 bases at V and 11 bases at J, with 10 bases between the two ends. Looked up from germline, CDR1 is MDHEN and CDR2 is SYDVKM. The CDR3 covers 11 residues. The DNA for the CDR3 is TGTGCCAGCAGTCCCCGAGGAAAGCAGTTCTTC. Its translation is CASSPRGKQFF.

This chain uses TRBV5-1 with TRBJ2-1; TRBD2 matches at 7 bases. CDR1 is SGHRS, CDR2 YFSETQ, per germline. Unmatched junction bases numbered 3, after V lost 3 bases and J lost 9 bases. CDR3 length: 12 amino acids. CDR3 loop: CASSWEGTEQFF. CDR3 nucleotides: TGCGCCAGCAGCTGGGAGGGGACTGAGCAGTTCTTC.

This chain joins TRBV19 and TRBJ1-3; unclear D gene. V shed 5 bases and J shed 0 bases, with 8 bases lying between them. This CDR3 is 14 amino acids long. Germline V gene lookup returns CDR1 LNHDA and CDR2 SQIVND (reference sequence). The CDR3 DNA follows: TGTGCCAGTAGTCCCCCCGTCTCTGGAAACACCATATATTTT. This codes for CASSPPVSGNTIYF. The variable domain in full, with the rest retrieved from reference TRBV19 and TRBJ1-3, is DGGITQSPKYLFRKEGQNVTLSCEQNLNHDAMYWYRQDPGQGLRLIYYSQIVNDFQKGDIAEGYSVSREKKESFPLTVTSAQKNPTAFYLCASSPPVSGNTIYFGEGSWLTVV.

The rearrangement joins TRBV6-6 to TRBJ2-2; a weak D match, TRBD1 (6 bases). Between the trimmed V and J ends, which lost 5 bases and 6 bases, there was a span of 16 bases. Germline V lookup: CDR1 MNHNY, CDR2 SVGAGI (reference sequence). There are 15 residues in the CDR3. This CDR3 is CASSHRVFGAGELFF. The DNA of the CDR3 is TGTGCCAGCAGTCACAGGGTATTCGGGGCCGGGGAGCTGTTTTTT.

CDR3 sequence: CASSSISQGRRGYTF. As DNA, the CDR3 is TGTGCCAGCAGTTCTATATCACAGGGTCGTCGGGGCTACACCTTC. The chain links TRBV27 to TRBJ1-2; tentatively, D is TRBD1 (6 bases). V was trimmed by 4 bases and J by 8 bases, leaving 20 bases between them. The CDR3 runs to 15 residues. CDR1 MNHEY and CDR2 SMNVEV come from the germline V gene (reference sequence).

This clone has only a few counts. The chain carries TRBV10-2 and TRBJ1-3; D possibly corresponds to TRBD1 (5 bases). Germline V gene data show CDR1 as WSHSY and CDR2 as SAAADI. CDR3 length: 14 amino acids. Trimming cost V 4 bases and J 2 bases, with 9 bases left between them. CDR3: CASSVARAGNTIYF. The CDR3 DNA reads as TGCGCCAGCAGTGTAGCCAGGGCTGGAAACACCATATATTTT.

This chain links TRBV28 with TRBJ1-2; 9 bases fit TRBD1. V lost 8 bases to trimming and J lost 4 bases; unmatched junction nucleotides: 8. CDR1 is MDHEN, CDR2 SYDVKM, per germline. The CDR3 is 14 amino acids. The CDR3 loop is CASQTGGAGYGYTF. The CDR3 region has the DNA TGTGCCAGCCAAACAGGGGGCGCGGGCTATGGCTACACCTTC.

In nucleotides, the CDR3 is TGTGCCAGCAGCCCGAACGCGGGAGTAGGGTTCAATGAGCAGTTCTTC. The encoded protein is CASSPNAGVGFNEQFF. The J gene is TRBJ2-1, the V gene TRBV6-4, with 7 positions matching TRBD2. Germline V CDR1 and CDR2: MRHNA, SNTAGT. After removal of 6 bases from V and 6 bases from J, the junction contained 14 bases not matched to a gene. This CDR3 is 16 amino acids long.

The chain links TRBV27 to TRBJ1-1; 10 bases agree with TRBD1. The CDR3 extends over 14 amino acids. Germline V lookup: CDR1 MNHEY, CDR2 SMNVEV (reference sequence). Unmatched junction bases numbered 1, after V lost 5 bases and J lost 1 base. The CDR3 DNA reads as TGTGCCAGCAGTAGGACAGGGGGGAACACTGAAGCTTTCTTT. It encodes CASSRTGGNTEAFF.

The V call is TRBV19, the J call TRBJ2-4, with D possibly being TRBD2 (5 bases). Trimming shortened V by 4 bases and J by 1 base, and 8 bases separated the two germline ends. The CDR3 extends over 14 amino acids. In germline, CDR1 is LNHDA, CDR2 SQIVND (reference sequence). The CDR3 DNA is TGTGCCAGTAGTAGATGGGAGGCCAAAAACATTCAGTACTTC. It specifies CASSRWEAKNIQYF. The complete variable domain, with remaining parts taken from reference TRBV19 and TRBJ2-4, reads DGGITQSPKYLFRKEGQNVTLSCEQNLNHDAMYWYRQDPGQGLRLIYYSQIVNDFQKGDIAEGYSVSREKKESFPLTVTSAQKNPTAFYLCASSRWEAKNIQYFGAGTRLSVL.

The genes are TRBV7-2 and TRBJ1-2; D is ambiguous. This CDR3 has 12 residues. The ends were cut back, 1 base at V and 4 bases at J, with 4 bases in the middle. CDR1 and CDR2 from the germline V gene are SGHTA and FQGNSA. The CDR3 loop reads CASSLESYGYTF. The CDR3 region has the DNA TGTGCCAGCAGCTTAGAGAGCTATGGCTACACCTTC.

The chain couples TRBV10-3 to TRBJ2-7; 9 bases are a match to TRBD1. The V gene end was trimmed by 7 bases and the J gene end by 6 bases; junction bases not matched to a gene: 13. The V gene's germline CDR1 is ENHRY and CDR2 SYGVKD. The CDR3 totals 15 residues. CDR3 sequence: CAIMDAPGQGGEQYF. The CDR3 DNA sequence: TGTGCCATCATGGACGCCCCGGGACAGGGTGGCGAGCAGTACTTC.

The chain is built from TRBV7-9 and TRBJ2-7; D gene unclear. CDR3 length: 12 residues. The V gene's germline CDR1 is SEHNR and CDR2 FQNEAQ (reference sequence). Trimming stripped 3 bases from V and 13 bases from J, with 16 bases between. CDR3 region: CASSFLYEAKYF. CDR3 sequence (DNA): TGTGCCAGCAGCTTTTTATACGAGGCTAAATACTTC.

This chain connects TRBV4-3 to TRBJ2-7; possible D gene TRBD2, 5 bases. The CDR3 consists of 13 residues. The V end lost 3 bases, the J end lost 6 bases, and 12 bases lay between the germline ends. Germline CDR1 is LGHNA and CDR2 is YSLEER. The CDR3 sequence: CASSQSTSPEQYF. DNA of the CDR3: TGCGCCAGCAGCCAGTCCACTAGTCCCGAGCAGTACTTC.

The chain combines TRBV28 with TRBJ2-7; the match to TRBD1 covers 7 bases. The V and J ends lost 5 bases and 2 bases, in that order; junction bases with no gene match: 3. Germline CDR1 reads MDHEN; CDR2 reads SYDVKM. This CDR3 region has 13 residues. The CDR3 DNA sequence: TGTGCCAGCAGTCTAGACAGGGCCTACGAGCAGTACTTC. Translation gives CASSLDRAYEQYF.

The V gene is TRBV27, the J gene TRBJ2-3; D uncertain. Between the trimmed V and J ends, which lost 5 bases and 7 bases, there was a span of 4 bases. CDR1 MNHEY and CDR2 SMNVEV come from the germline V gene (reference sequence). The CDR3 length is 10 residues. The CDR3 protein is CASSDYTQYF. The CDR3 coding sequence is TGTGCCAGCAGTGACTATACGCAGTATTTT.

The chain is built from TRBV9 and TRBJ2-1; 7 bases line up with TRBD2. The V and J ends lost 6 bases and 8 bases, in that order; junction bases with no gene match: 11. This CDR3 is built from 14 residues. Looked up from germline, CDR1 is SGDLS and CDR2 is YYNGEE. CDR3 region: CASNDGRTHDEQFF. The CDR3, as DNA: TGTGCCAGCAATGACGGGAGGACCCATGATGAGCAGTTCTTC.